The 24 T cell receptor beta chains below come from one sample, sequenced in a study of regulatory T cells in long-lasting Graves disease. Sequencing libraries for TCR beta were prepared with iRepertoire HTBI primers and Arm-PCR of CDR3 regions. TCRdb called the multiplex PCR reads again in MiXCR, with one record for every CDR3 protein. The sample shows some 340,000 distinct CDR3 sequences, roughly 25% of them seen only once. Time point given: persistent/refractory GD, antithyroid drugs over 5 years with positive TRAb. There was RNA extracted from PBMCs, and the TCR library was made from it. The sequencing used peripheral blood mononuclear cells (PBMCs), collected when the disease was refractory, from a patient treated with antithyroid drugs. The origin of the receptors is a woman in her thirties or forties with Graves disease.

This clonotype was detected ten times or more. The chain joins TRBV12-3 or TRBV12-4 to TRBJ2-7; TRBD1 agrees at 7 bases. The CDR3 covers 14 residues. Losses at the gene ends were 3 bases for V and 5 bases for J; bases not matched to a gene: 7. This chain's CDR3 is CASSFSDRAHEQYF. The DNA of the CDR3 is TGTGCCAGCAGTTTTTCTGACAGGGCTCACGAGCAGTACTTC.

The chain recombines TRBV7-9 with TRBJ1-2, with D perhaps matching TRBD1 (5 bases). V was shortened by 5 bases and J by 7 bases, with 20 bases between the two germline ends. There are 15 residues in the CDR3. CDR1 SEHNR and CDR2 FQNEAQ come from the germline V gene (reference sequence). CDR3 DNA: TGTGCCAGCAGCGGCGGGACCGGGATTAGTTTTGGCTACACCTTC. This encodes CASSGGTGISFGYTF.

The V call is TRBV13, the J call TRBJ2-7; 10 positions match TRBD2. The CDR3 totals 17 residues. V lost 1 base, J lost 4 bases, and 10 bases stayed unmatched. Germline CDR1 reads PRHDT; CDR2 reads FYEKMQ (reference sequence). CDR3 protein: CASSLEFGLAGVYEQYF. CDR3 bases: TGTGCCAGCAGCTTAGAATTCGGGCTAGCGGGAGTATACGAGCAGTACTTC.

This rearrangement joins TRBV3-1 to TRBJ2-7; TRBD1 matches 7 bases. J was trimmed by 2 bases and V by 3 bases; bases with no gene match: 4. CDR3 length equals 14 residues. Germline CDR1 and CDR2: LGHDT and YNNKEL (reference sequence). CDR3 amino acids: CASSHWDRTYEQYF. CDR3 DNA sequence: TGTGCCAGCAGCCATTGGGACAGAACCTACGAGCAGTACTTC.

The chain uses TRBV3-1 and TRBJ2-7; D remains unclear. The CDR3 runs 13 residues. V was shortened by 1 base and J by 5 bases, with 9 bases between the two germline ends. Germline values: CDR1 LGHDT, CDR2 YNNKEL (reference sequence). This CDR3 is CASSQVNDNEQYF. The CDR3 DNA reads TGTGCCAGCAGCCAAGTCAACGACAACGAGCAGTACTTC.

With regard to this clonotype: Since the CDR3 does not end with the conserved phenylalanine or tryptophan, this likely comes from a read error. This sequence joins TRBV3-1 and TRBJ1-1; D unresolved. Germline CDR1 is LGHDT and CDR2 is YNNKEL (reference sequence). The CDR3 contains 14 residues. Trimming left V 4 bases short and J 7 bases short, with 16 bases between. The CDR3 region is CASSPSSFGFEAFC. The CDR3 DNA sequence: TGTGCCAGCAGCCCTTCGAGTTTCGGTTTTGAAGCTTTCTGT.

This clonotype was seen many times. This may stem from a read error, because a much larger clone lies one nucleotide away. The chain employs TRBV2 and TRBJ2-7, with D uncertain. The CDR3 contains 11 residues. V was clipped by 6 bases and J by 8 bases, with 11 bases between them. Germline values: CDR1 SNHLY, CDR2 FYNNEI. CDR3 amino acids: CASRALAKQYF. In nucleotides, the CDR3 is TGTGCCAGCAGGGCGTTGGCCAAGCAGTACTTC.

The chain combines TRBV5-1 with TRBJ1-2; the D is unclear. This CDR3 has 13 amino acids. V was pared by 0 bases and J by 8 bases, with 11 bases between. CDR1 SGHRS and CDR2 YFSETQ come from the germline V gene. The CDR3 region is CASSLDRKGGYTF. In DNA, the CDR3 is TGCGCCAGCAGCTTGGATAGGAAGGGCGGCTACACCTTC.

This clonotype appeared many times. V gene TRBV6-1 combines with J gene TRBJ2-1; 14 positions agree with TRBD2. CDR1 is MNHNS and CDR2 is SASEGT in the germline V gene. The CDR3 runs to 16 residues. V shed 7 bases, J shed 7 bases, and the junction held 9 bases outside the gene matches. CDR3 in amino acids: CASTGLAGDGENEQFF. The CDR3 nucleotides read TGTGCCAGCACGGGACTAGCGGGAGACGGGGAGAATGAGCAGTTCTTC.

The CDR3: CASSGQPGNTIYF. DNA of the CDR3: TGCGCCAGCAGTGGACAGCCTGGAAACACCATATATTTT. This sequence joins TRBV10-2 and TRBJ1-3; maybe TRBD1 (5 bases). Germline-derived CDR1 and CDR2 are WSHSY and SAAADI. V lost 4 bases and J 2 bases, leaving 6 bases between the germline ends. This CDR3 region has 13 residues.

This clonotype was seen only once. The chain carries TRBV18 and TRBJ2-7, with 9 bases that match TRBD1. This CDR3 is built from 15 residues. Trimming removed 2 bases from V and 0 bases from J; junction bases left unmatched: 2. Per the germline V gene, CDR1 is KGHSH and CDR2 is LQKENI. The CDR3 here is CASSPGTGISYEQYF. The CDR3 nucleotides read TGTGCCAGCTCACCAGGGACAGGGATCTCCTACGAGCAGTACTTC.

The chain uses TRBV5-1 and TRBJ2-7; D is uncertain. Germline V gives CDR1 SGHRS, CDR2 YFSETQ. V lost 0 bases, J lost 1 base, and 11 bases lay in between. This CDR3 spans 15 amino acids. The DNA of the CDR3 is TGCGCCAGCAGCTTGGGCACGTGGGGATCCTACGAGCAGTACTTC. It yields the protein CASSLGTWGSYEQYF. Supplemented by reference TRBV5-1 and TRBJ2-7, the full variable domain reads KAGVTQTPRYLIKTRGQQVTLSCSPISGHRSVSWYQQTPGQGLQFLFEYFSETQRNKGNFPGRFSGRQFSNSRSEMNVSTLELGDSALYLCASSLGTWGSYEQYFGPGTRLTVT.

Comment on this clonotype: Being one base from a much bigger clone, this may be a read error. The V call is TRBV2, the J call TRBJ2-7; no firm D call. V lost 4 bases and J 10 bases, leaving 8 bases between the germline ends. CDR1 is SNHLY, CDR2 FYNNEI, per germline. There are 10 residues in the CDR3. CDR3 in DNA: TGTGCCAGCAGTGGGGCGGAACAGTACTTC. Amino acids: CASSGAEQYF.

The chain combines TRBV30 with TRBJ2-7; TRBD2 aligns across 7 bases. Per germline, CDR1 GTSNPN and CDR2 SVGIG (reference sequence). The J segment lost 5 bases and the V segment lost 0 bases, leaving 7 bases of the junction unmatched. The CDR3 is made up of 14 amino acids. The CDR3 protein is CAWSVKAGFDEQYF. In nucleotides, the CDR3 is TGTGCCTGGAGTGTAAAAGCGGGATTCGACGAGCAGTACTTC.

As for this clonotype: Here the CDR3 omits its conserved ending phenylalanine or tryptophan, so a read error is the likely source. This chain links TRBV11-2 with TRBJ2-2; maybe TRBD1 (6 bases). CDR1 SGHAT and CDR2 FQNNGV come from the germline V gene. The CDR3 is made up of 14 amino acids. V was cut by 6 bases and J by 7 bases, with 15 bases left in between. CDR3 sequence: CASSIYSRGGELFS. The CDR3 bases are TGTGCCAGCAGTATTTATAGCAGGGGCGGGGAGCTGTTTTCT.

For this clonotype: A much larger clone lies a single base off, so this may be a read error. The rearrangement links TRBV11-2 to TRBJ2-2, with TRBD2 identical over 9 bases. The V gene's germline CDR1 is SGHAT and CDR2 FQNNGV. This CDR3 region has 14 residues. The CDR3 region is CVSRGAGGTGELFF. CDR3 sequence (DNA): TGTGTCAGCAGGGGAGCGGGAGGAACCGGGGAGCTGTTTTTT. Variable domain in full (rest from reference TRBV11-2 and TRBJ2-2): EAGVAQSPRYKIIEKRQSVAFWCNPISGHATLYWYQQILGQGPKLLIQFQNNGVVDDSQLPKDRFSAERLKGVDSTLKIQPAKLEDSAVYLCVSRGAGGTGELFFGEGSRLTVL.

The chain joins TRBV28 to TRBJ2-1; TRBD2 agrees at 13 bases. Germline CDR1 is MDHEN and CDR2 is SYDVKM. CDR3 length equals 16 residues. Trimming at V came to 5 bases and at J to 7 bases, leaving 8 bases not matched to a gene. DNA of the CDR3: TGTGCCAGCAGTCTGATGACTAGCGGGAGGAGGAATGAGCAGTTCTTC. This sequence encodes CASSLMTSGRRNEQFF. Looking up the rest from reference TRBV28 and TRBJ2-1 gives the full variable domain: DVKVTQSSRYLVKRTGEKVFLECVQDMDHENMFWYRQDPGLGLRLIYFSYDVKMKEKGDIPEGYSVSREKKERFSLILESASTNQTSMYLCASSLMTSGRRNEQFFGPGTRLTVL.

This clonotype came up many times. The V and J genes are TRBV6-2 or TRBV6-3 and TRBJ2-7; 8 positions agree with TRBD1. With V trimmed by 11 bases and J by 0 bases, 9 bases remained unmatched. The CDR3 consists of 14 residues. Germline CDR1 is MNHEY and CDR2 is SVGEGT. This CDR3 is CAAAMTGDSYEQYF. Here the CDR3 DNA reads TGTGCCGCCGCGATGACAGGGGACTCCTACGAGCAGTACTTC.

This clonotype was seen a handful of times. The CDR3, as DNA: TGCGCCAGCAGCTTGTCAGGGGTCAACAATGAGCAGTTCTTC. It encodes CASSLSGVNNEQFF. The rearrangement uses TRBV5-1 and TRBJ2-1; D might be TRBD1 (6 bases). The ends were cut back, 1 base at V and 5 bases at J, with 10 bases in the middle. Germline CDR1 and CDR2: SGHRS and YFSETQ. This CDR3 has 14 residues.

The CDR3 protein is CASSPQGYTEAFF. CDR3 nucleotide sequence: TGTGCCAGCTCACCGCAGGGCTACACTGAAGCTTTCTTT. V usage is TRBV18 and J usage is TRBJ1-1, with a weak D call TRBD1 (5 bases). From germline, CDR1 is KGHSH and CDR2 LQKENI. The CDR3 is 13 residues long. Deletions cut 3 bases from V and 3 bases from J, with 8 bases between.

The chain is built from TRBV15 and TRBJ1-2; D not certain. Between the trimmed V and J ends, which lost 0 bases and 2 bases, there was a span of 4 bases. Germline assignment: CDR1 LNHNV and CDR2 YYDKDF (reference sequence). The CDR3 totals 13 residues. The CDR3 protein is CATSREGNYGYTF. Here the CDR3 DNA reads TGTGCCACCAGCAGAGAGGGAAACTATGGCTACACCTTC.

This chain joins TRBV3-1 and TRBJ2-6, with 8 positions matching TRBD1. V was pared by 4 bases and J by 1 base, with 3 bases of the junction left unmatched. CDR3 size: 16 residues. Germline values: CDR1 LGHDT, CDR2 YNNKEL (reference sequence). This CDR3 is CASSRTGISGANVLTF. CDR3 in DNA: TGTGCCAGCAGCCGGACAGGGATTTCTGGGGCCAACGTCCTGACTTTC.

This clonotype was seen ten or more times. The V and J genes are TRBV7-8 and TRBJ1-5, with TRBD1 as a possible D gene (5 bases). The CDR3 extends over 15 amino acids. Looked up from germline, CDR1 is SGHVS and CDR2 is FQNEAQ. The ends were cut back, 5 bases at V and 5 bases at J, with 16 bases in the middle. The CDR3: CASSPLTGVDQPQHF. CDR3 in DNA: TGTGCCAGCAGCCCACTAACGGGGGTAGATCAGCCCCAGCATTTT.

This clonotype turned up a few times. For the CDR3, the DNA is TGCGCCAGCAGCTTCCTGGGGGACAGGGAAGGAGACTATGGCTACACCTTC. Protein product: CASSFLGDREGDYGYTF. This chain links TRBV5-1 with TRBJ1-2; 9 bases fit TRBD1. The CDR3 spans 17 residues. In germline, CDR1 is SGHRS, CDR2 YFSETQ. V trimming: 2 bases; J trimming: 3 bases; junction bases outside the gene matches: 11.